These 16 T cell receptor beta chains originate from one sample sequenced in a study of shared clonotypes between healthy human individuals (dated by TCRdb to 2020 to 2022). The receptor library was made with the immunoSEQ multiplex PCR assay. What TCRdb holds here is the immuneACCESS table cut down to in-frame rearrangements. Part of the clones is not present; checked against another copy, under half of the missing clones reflect an unresolved V gene, and the others are unexplained. This sample has about 2.3 million clones in its table, and 85% to 95% of those were observed once. More than 0.35% of the sample goes to the ten largest clones. The sequenced sample consisted of naive CD4+ T cells from PBMCs. The cell subset or site label on this specimen signifies: CD45RA+ positively selected. The receptors here all came from a young man in good health. Some clones in this sample may be carry-over from other donors' samples.

This clone was found once. This chain joins TRBV28 and TRBJ2-1; maybe TRBD1 (6 bases). Trimming removed 8 bases from V and 6 bases from J, with 20 bases in between. Germline V gene data show CDR1 as MDHEN and CDR2 as SYDVKM. The CDR3 length is 15 residues. Here the CDR3 reads CASYFSATGINEQFF. Here the CDR3 DNA reads TGTGCCAGCTATTTTTCTGCAACAGGGATCAATGAGCAGTTCTTC. The full variable domain, in which reference TRBV28 and TRBJ2-1 provide the parts outside the CDR3, is DVKVTQSSRYLVKRTGEKVFLECVQDMDHENMFWYRQDPGLGLRLIYFSYDVKMKEKGDIPEGYSVSREKKERFSLILESASTNQTSMYLCASYFSATGINEQFFGPGTRLTVL.

With regard to this clone: At one boundary the junction diverges from the germline segment, which might be a read error. This chain uses TRBV4-2 with TRBJ1-2, with D perhaps TRBD1 (6 bases). The germline V gene encodes CDR1 LGHNA and CDR2 YNFKEQ. This CDR3 has 18 amino acids. CDR3 DNA sequence: TGTGCCAGCAGCCCCCGGATCGGCAGGGGCGATCTACTCTCGAGTTTATCCTTC. This gives the protein CASSPRIGRGDLLSSLSF.

This clone was detected only a few times. Other DNA sequences of this sample code for an identical CDR3. The gene calls are TRBV2 and TRBJ1-5; TRBD1 is a possible D gene (6 bases). Germline loops: CDR1 SNHLY, CDR2 FYNNEI. The CDR3 has 13 amino acids. Trimming removed 1 base from V and 5 bases from J, with 6 bases in between. This chain's CDR3 is CASSEEGDQPQHF. In DNA, the CDR3 is TGTGCCAGCAGTGAAGAGGGGGATCAGCCCCAGCATTTT.

The chain has TRBV9 and TRBJ2-2; D remains unclear. Germline V CDR1 and CDR2: SGDLS, YYNGEE. This CDR3 is built from 14 residues. Trimming removed 0 bases at V and 8 bases at J, with 11 bases between. CDR3 in amino acids: CASSVDPLAGELFF. The DNA of the CDR3 is TGTGCCAGCAGCGTAGATCCACTTGCTGGGGAGCTGTTTTTT. Full variable domain (remainder filled in from reference TRBV9 and TRBJ2-2): DSGVTQTPKHLITATGQRVTLRCSPRSGDLSVYWYQQSLDQGLQFLIQYYNGEERAKGNILERFSAQQFPDLHSELNLSSLELGDSALYFCASSVDPLAGELFFGEGSRLTVL.

The V call is TRBV19, the J call TRBJ2-3, with 8 bases identical to TRBD2. The ends lost 3 bases at V and 10 bases at J; junction bases unmatched: 9. The germline gives CDR1 LNHDA, CDR2 SQIVND (reference sequence). The CDR3 sequence is 14 residues long. CDR3 nucleotides: TGTGCCAGTAGTATGTTGTCTAGCGGGTCCCCGCAGTATTTT. It is translated as CASSMLSSGSPQYF.

CDR3 sequence: CASSTGTDYQETQYF. The CDR3 DNA sequence: TGCGCCAGCAGCACTGGGACAGATTACCAAGAGACCCAGTACTTC. V is TRBV5-1 and J is TRBJ2-5; 7 bases fit TRBD1. The CDR3 is 15 residues long. Germline V gives CDR1 SGHRS, CDR2 YFSETQ. The ends lost 4 bases at V and 0 bases at J; junction bases unmatched: 6.

The J gene is TRBJ1-2, the V gene TRBV18; 7 nucleotides match TRBD1. CDR3 length equals 15 residues. Germline V gene sequence: CDR1 KGHSH, CDR2 LQKENI. V shed 3 bases, J shed 2 bases, and the junction held 6 bases outside the gene matches. As DNA, the CDR3 is TGTGCCAGCTCACCGGTTGGGACAGACAACTATGGCTACACCTTC. It translates to CASSPVGTDNYGYTF.

The CDR3 loop reads CASSFNTGVYGYTF. As DNA, the CDR3 is TGTGCCAGCAGCTTTAATACAGGGGTCTATGGCTACACCTTC. The chain couples TRBV5-5 to TRBJ1-2; 7 nucleotides align to TRBD1. The germline CDR1 and CDR2 sequences are SGHKS and YYEKEE (reference sequence). CDR3 length equals 14 residues. J gave up 4 bases and V 2 bases, and 5 bases lay outside the gene matches. The full variable domain, rest sourced from reference TRBV5-5 and TRBJ1-2, is DAGVTQSPTHLIKTRGQQVTLRCSPISGHKSVSWYQQVLGQGPQFIFQYYEKEERGRGNFPDRFSARQFPNYSSELNVNALLLGDSALYLCASSFNTGVYGYTFGSGTRLTVV.

The chain carries TRBV28 and TRBJ2-7; 9 nucleotides match TRBD1. The length of the CDR3 is 16 residues. CDR1 and CDR2 (germline): MDHEN, SYDVKM. The V gene end was trimmed by 5 bases and the J gene end by 0 bases; junction bases not matched to a gene: 8. For the CDR3, the DNA is TGTGCCAGCAGTCTCGCCGGGACAGGGAGCTCCTACGAGCAGTACTTC. This codes for CASSLAGTGSSYEQYF.

The J gene is TRBJ2-7, the V gene TRBV7-6; weak D call: TRBD1 (6 bases). CDR1 SGHVS and CDR2 FNYEAQ come from the germline V gene. CDR3 length equals 15 residues. Trimming took off 5 bases at V and 4 bases at J, with 18 bases between the two ends. The CDR3 region has the DNA TGTGCCAGCAGCCGCTCCGGGACAAACCCTTACGAGCAGTACTTC. Its protein is CASSRSGTNPYEQYF.

The chain employs TRBV9 and TRBJ2-3; unclear D gene. V lost 3 bases to trimming and J lost 0 bases, with 11 bases between them. This CDR3 is 15 amino acids long. Germline assignment: CDR1 SGDLS and CDR2 YYNGEE. The CDR3 spells CASSAWEGSTDTQYF. CDR3 DNA: TGTGCCAGCAGCGCCTGGGAAGGGAGCACAGATACGCAGTATTTT.

This chain links TRBV5-6 with TRBJ1-2; unclear D gene. CDR1 SGHDT and CDR2 YYEEEE come from the germline V gene. The CDR3 runs 11 residues. Deletions cut 0 bases from V and 10 bases from J, with 7 bases between. DNA of the CDR3: TGTGCCAGCAGCTTGGGGAGGGCCTACACCTTC. This sequence encodes CASSLGRAYTF.

CDR3 amino acids: CASSLTLTADSSYNEQFF. The DNA of the CDR3 is TGCGCCAGCAGCTTGACCCTTACAGCGGATAGCTCCTACAATGAGCAGTTCTTC. The chain links TRBV5-1 to TRBJ2-1; tentative D call: TRBD2 (5 bases). The CDR3 spans 18 residues. From germline, CDR1 is SGHRS and CDR2 YFSETQ. Between the trimmed V and J ends, which lost 1 base and 0 bases, there was a span of 17 bases.

The V call is TRBV28, the J call TRBJ1-1, with D possibly being TRBD1 (5 bases). Between the trimmed V and J ends, which lost 7 bases and 1 base, there was a span of 16 bases. CDR1 and CDR2 from the germline V gene are MDHEN and SYDVKM. The length of the CDR3 is 15 residues. CDR3 in DNA: TGTGCCAGCACCAGCCTACGAGGGACGAACACTGAAGCTTTCTTT. It is translated as CASTSLRGTNTEAFF. Full variable domain (missing parts from reference TRBV28 and TRBJ1-1): DVKVTQSSRYLVKRTGEKVFLECVQDMDHENMFWYRQDPGLGLRLIYFSYDVKMKEKGDIPEGYSVSREKKERFSLILESASTNQTSMYLCASTSLRGTNTEAFFGQGTRLTVV.

The chain employs TRBV5-1 and TRBJ1-2, with 8 bases matching TRBD1. The junction had 4 bases not matched to a gene; V was cut back by 5 bases and J by 4 bases. Germline CDR1 is SGHRS and CDR2 is YFSETQ. This CDR3 is 13 amino acids long. CDR3 sequence reads: CASRSTGAYGYTF. The CDR3 coding sequence is TGCGCCAGCAGATCGACAGGGGCCTATGGCTACACCTTC.

This sequence joins TRBV18 and TRBJ2-3, with D hard to call. The CDR3 spans 14 residues. CDR1 and CDR2 from the germline V gene are KGHSH and LQKENI. V lost 3 bases and J 6 bases, leaving 13 bases between the germline ends. This chain's CDR3 is CASSPGVREDTQYF. For the CDR3, the DNA is TGTGCCAGCTCACCCGGAGTTCGTGAGGATACGCAGTATTTT.